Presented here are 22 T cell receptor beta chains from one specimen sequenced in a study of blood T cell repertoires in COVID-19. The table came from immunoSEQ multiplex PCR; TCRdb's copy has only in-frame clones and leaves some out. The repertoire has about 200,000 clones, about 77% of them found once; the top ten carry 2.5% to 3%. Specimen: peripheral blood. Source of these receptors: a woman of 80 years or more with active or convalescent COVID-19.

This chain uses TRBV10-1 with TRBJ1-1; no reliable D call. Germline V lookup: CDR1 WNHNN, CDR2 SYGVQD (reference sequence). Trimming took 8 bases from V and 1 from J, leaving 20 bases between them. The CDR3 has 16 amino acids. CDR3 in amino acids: CASQPTWPGWNTEAFF. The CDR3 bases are TGCGCCAGCCAACCCACGTGGCCCGGGTGGAACACTGAAGCTTTCTTT.

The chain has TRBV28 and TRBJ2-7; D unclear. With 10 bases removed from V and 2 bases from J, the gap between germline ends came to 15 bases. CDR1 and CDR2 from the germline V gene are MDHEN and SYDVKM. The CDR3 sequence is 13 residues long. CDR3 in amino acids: CATFGSGTYEQYF. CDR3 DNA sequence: TGTGCCACTTTCGGCTCGGGTACCTACGAGCAGTACTTC. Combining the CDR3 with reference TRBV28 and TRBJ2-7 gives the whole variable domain DVKVTQSSRYLVKRTGEKVFLECVQDMDHENMFWYRQDPGLGLRLIYFSYDVKMKEKGDIPEGYSVSREKKERFSLILESASTNQTSMYLCATFGSGTYEQYFGPGTRLTVT.

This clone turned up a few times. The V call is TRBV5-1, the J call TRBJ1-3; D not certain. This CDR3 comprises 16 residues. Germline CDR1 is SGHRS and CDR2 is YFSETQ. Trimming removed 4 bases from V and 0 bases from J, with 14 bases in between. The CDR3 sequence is CASSPERQISGNTIYF. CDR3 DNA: TGCGCCAGCAGCCCTGAACGTCAGATCTCTGGAAACACCATATATTTT. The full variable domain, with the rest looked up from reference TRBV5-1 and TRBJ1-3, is KAGVTQTPRYLIKTRGQQVTLSCSPISGHRSVSWYQQTPGQGLQFLFEYFSETQRNKGNFPGRFSGRQFSNSRSEMNVSTLELGDSALYLCASSPERQISGNTIYFGEGSWLTVV.

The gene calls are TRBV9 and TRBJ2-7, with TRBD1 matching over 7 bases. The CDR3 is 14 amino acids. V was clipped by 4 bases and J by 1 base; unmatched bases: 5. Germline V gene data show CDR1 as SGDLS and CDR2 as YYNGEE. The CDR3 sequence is CASSPMTGSYEQYF. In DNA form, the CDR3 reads TGTGCCAGCAGCCCCATGACAGGGTCCTACGAGCAGTACTTC.

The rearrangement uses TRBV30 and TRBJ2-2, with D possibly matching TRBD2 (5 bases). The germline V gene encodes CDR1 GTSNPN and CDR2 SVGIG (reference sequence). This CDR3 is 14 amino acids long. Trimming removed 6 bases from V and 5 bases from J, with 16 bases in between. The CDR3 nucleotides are TGTGCCTGTTCTTCGAGGGTGCGGACCGGGGAGCTGTTTTTT. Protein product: CACSSRVRTGELFF.

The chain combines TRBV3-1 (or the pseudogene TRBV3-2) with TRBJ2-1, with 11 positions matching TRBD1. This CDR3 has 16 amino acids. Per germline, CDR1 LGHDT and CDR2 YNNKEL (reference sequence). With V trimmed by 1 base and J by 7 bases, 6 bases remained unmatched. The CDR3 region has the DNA TGTGCCAGCAGCCAAGCCGGACAGGGGGCAGGAAATGAGCAGTTCTTC. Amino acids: CASSQAGQGAGNEQFF.

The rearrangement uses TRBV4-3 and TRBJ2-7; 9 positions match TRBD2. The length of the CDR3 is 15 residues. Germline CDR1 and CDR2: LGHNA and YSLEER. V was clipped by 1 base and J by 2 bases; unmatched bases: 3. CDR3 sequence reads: CASSQGSGGAYEQYF. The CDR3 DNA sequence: TGCGCCAGCAGCCAAGGTAGCGGGGGCGCCTACGAGCAGTACTTC.

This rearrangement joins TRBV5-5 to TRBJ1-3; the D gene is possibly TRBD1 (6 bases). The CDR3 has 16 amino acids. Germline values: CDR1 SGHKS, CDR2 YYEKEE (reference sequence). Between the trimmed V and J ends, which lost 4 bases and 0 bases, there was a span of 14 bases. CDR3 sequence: CASSPRQENSGNTIYF. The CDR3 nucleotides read TGTGCCAGCAGCCCCCGACAGGAGAACTCTGGAAACACCATATATTTT.

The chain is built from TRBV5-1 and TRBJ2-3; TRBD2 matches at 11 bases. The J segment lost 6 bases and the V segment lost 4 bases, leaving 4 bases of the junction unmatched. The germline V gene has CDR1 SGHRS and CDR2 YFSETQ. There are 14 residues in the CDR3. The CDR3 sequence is CASSQVAGGDTQYF. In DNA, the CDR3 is TGCGCCAGCAGCCAAGTAGCGGGGGGGGATACGCAGTATTTT.

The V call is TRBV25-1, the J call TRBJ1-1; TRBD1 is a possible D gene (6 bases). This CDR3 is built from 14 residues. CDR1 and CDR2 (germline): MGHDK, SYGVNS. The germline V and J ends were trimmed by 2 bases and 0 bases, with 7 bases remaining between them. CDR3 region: CASSETGMNTEAFF. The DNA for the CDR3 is TGTGCCAGCAGTGAAACAGGGATGAACACTGAAGCTTTCTTT.

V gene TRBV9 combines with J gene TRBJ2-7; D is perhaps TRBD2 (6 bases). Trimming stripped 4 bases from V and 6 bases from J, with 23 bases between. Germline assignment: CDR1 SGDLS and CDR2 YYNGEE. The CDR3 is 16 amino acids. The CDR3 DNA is TGTGCCAGCAGCCCCCAATGGGGGGTTGTGGTTTCCGAGCAGTACTTC. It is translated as CASSPQWGVVVSEQYF.

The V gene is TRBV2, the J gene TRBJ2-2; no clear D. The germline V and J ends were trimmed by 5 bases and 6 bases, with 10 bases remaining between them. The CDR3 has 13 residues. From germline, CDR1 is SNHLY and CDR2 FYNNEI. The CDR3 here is CASSLREAGELFF. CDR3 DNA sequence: TGTGCCAGCAGTCTGCGAGAAGCCGGGGAGCTGTTTTTT.

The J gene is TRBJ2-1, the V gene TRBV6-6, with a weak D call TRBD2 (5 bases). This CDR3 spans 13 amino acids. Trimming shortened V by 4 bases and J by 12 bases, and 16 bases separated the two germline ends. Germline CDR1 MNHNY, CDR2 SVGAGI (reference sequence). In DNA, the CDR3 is TGTGCCAGCAGTTTGCCGGAGGCGGTCGGGCAGTTCTTC. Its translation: CASSLPEAVGQFF.

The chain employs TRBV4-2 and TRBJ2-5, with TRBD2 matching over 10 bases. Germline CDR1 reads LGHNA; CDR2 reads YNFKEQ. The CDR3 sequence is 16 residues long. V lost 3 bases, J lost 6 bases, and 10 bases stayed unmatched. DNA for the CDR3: TGTGCCAGCAGCCAGGACGCGGGACTAGCGAGCCAGACCCAGTACTTC. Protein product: CASSQDAGLASQTQYF.

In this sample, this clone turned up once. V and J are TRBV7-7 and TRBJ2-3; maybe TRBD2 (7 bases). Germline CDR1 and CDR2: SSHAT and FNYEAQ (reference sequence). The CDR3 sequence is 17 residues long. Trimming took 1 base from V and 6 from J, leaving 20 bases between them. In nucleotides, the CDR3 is TGTGCCAGCAGCTTAGACCCCTTTATGGGGGGGCAGGATACGCAGTATTTT. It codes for CASSLDPFMGGQDTQYF.

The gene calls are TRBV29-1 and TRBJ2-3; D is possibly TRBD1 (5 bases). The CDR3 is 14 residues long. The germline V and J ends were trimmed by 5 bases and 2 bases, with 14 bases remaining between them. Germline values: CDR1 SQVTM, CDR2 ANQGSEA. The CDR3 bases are TGCAGCGTTAGATCTACAGGTCCCACAGATACGCAGTATTTT. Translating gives CSVRSTGPTDTQYF.

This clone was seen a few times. CDR3 region: CASSQVSGEAFF. The CDR3 coding sequence is TGTGCCAGCAGCCAAGTCTCAGGTGAAGCTTTCTTT. This chain joins TRBV4-2 and TRBJ1-1; D remains unclear. Trimming removed 1 base from V and 7 bases from J, with 7 bases in between. Germline loops: CDR1 LGHNA, CDR2 YNFKEQ. This CDR3 is 12 amino acids long.

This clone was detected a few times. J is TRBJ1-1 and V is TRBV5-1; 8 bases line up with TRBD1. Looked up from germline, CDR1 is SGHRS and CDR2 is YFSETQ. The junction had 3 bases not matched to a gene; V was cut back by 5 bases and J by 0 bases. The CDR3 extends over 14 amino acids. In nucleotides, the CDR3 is TGCGCCAGCAGGGAGACAGGGGTGAACACTGAAGCTTTCTTT. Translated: CASRETGVNTEAFF.

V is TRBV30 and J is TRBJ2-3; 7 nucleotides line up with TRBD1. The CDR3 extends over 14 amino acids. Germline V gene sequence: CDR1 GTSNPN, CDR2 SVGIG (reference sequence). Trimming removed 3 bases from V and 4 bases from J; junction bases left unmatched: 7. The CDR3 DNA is TGTGCCTGGAGCGGGACAGCTACGTCAGATACGCAGTATTTT. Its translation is CAWSGTATSDTQYF.

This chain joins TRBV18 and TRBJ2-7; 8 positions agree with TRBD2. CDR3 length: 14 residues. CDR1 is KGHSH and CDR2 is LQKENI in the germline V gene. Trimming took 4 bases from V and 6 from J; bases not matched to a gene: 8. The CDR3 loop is CASSRSGTSLEQYF. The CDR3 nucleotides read TGTGCCAGCTCACGAAGTGGGACTAGTCTCGAGCAGTACTTC.

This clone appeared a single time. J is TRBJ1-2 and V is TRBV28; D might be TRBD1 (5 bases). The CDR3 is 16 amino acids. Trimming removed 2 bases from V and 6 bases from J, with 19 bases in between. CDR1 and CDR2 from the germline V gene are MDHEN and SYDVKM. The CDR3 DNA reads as TGTGCCAGCAGTTTAAGGGGAAGTCGCAGGGCAAATGGCTACACCTTC. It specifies CASSLRGSRRANGYTF.

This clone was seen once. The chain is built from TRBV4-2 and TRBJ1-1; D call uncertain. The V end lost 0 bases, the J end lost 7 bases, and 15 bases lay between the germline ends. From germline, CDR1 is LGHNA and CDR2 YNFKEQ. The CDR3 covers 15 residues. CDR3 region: CASSQDAGESVEAFF. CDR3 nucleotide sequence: TGTGCCAGCAGCCAAGATGCCGGGGAGAGCGTTGAAGCTTTCTTT.